This TCR beta chain derives from a study of T cell repertoires in cytomegalovirus infection. About the research overall: Recently identified HLA-C-restricted CMV epitopes were used, and well-studied HLA-B-restricted CMV epitopes were used as well. From public TCR beta signatures came an indication of both CMV infection and matching HLA type. General study findings and limits: It was HLA-C-restricted CMV-specific TCR beta clonotypes that dominated the response ex vivo. People with CMV and the relevant HLA were identified by cumulative public TCR beta family frequency.

In its sample, this clonotype was seen a few times. Antigen unknown. MiXCR, applied by TCRdb to the reads, yields one record per CDR3 protein. The sample lists some 900,000 distinct CDR3 sequences, 32% occurring once. The CDR3 is made up of 15 amino acids. The trim removed 7 bases at V and 8 bases at J, leaving 12 bases unmatched. Germline V gives CDR1 MNHNS, CDR2 SASEGT. The chain couples TRBV6-1 to TRBJ2-1, with 9 bases matching TRBD1. The sequencing here drew on cultured CD8+ T cells from PBMCs, taken from culture after CMV antigen stimulation. This TCR was sampled from a human donor in good health (CMV status not recorded). Some clones in this sample may be carry-over from other donors' samples. For the CDR3, the DNA is TGTGCCAGCACCTACGGGACAGGGCAATCGGATGAGCAGTTCTTC. It encodes CASTYGTGQSDEQFF.